The next 20 T cell receptor beta chains were all read from a single sample in a study of shared clonotypes between healthy human individuals. Naive CD8 cells lacked CD45RO, underwent positive selection for CCR7 and left out terminally differentiated effector memory CD45RA+ cells. This table comes from immunoSEQ multiplex PCR, and its TCRdb copy is limited to in-frame clones, with some not included. The repertoire holds around 2,000,000 clones, with about 93% as singletons. The material sequenced was naive CD8+ T cells from PBMCs. The receptors were sampled from a man aged 18 to 35 in good health. Some clones in this sample may be carry-over from other donors' samples.

The chain combines TRBV7-9 with TRBJ1-1; D gene ambiguous. The CDR3 totals 13 residues. Trimming cost V 5 bases and J 1 base, with 8 bases left between them. Germline values: CDR1 SEHNR, CDR2 FQNEAQ (reference sequence). This chain's CDR3 is CASSALPNTEAFF. The CDR3 coding sequence is TGTGCCAGCAGCGCACTCCCGAACACTGAAGCTTTCTTT.

The chain carries TRBV9 and TRBJ1-3, with D perhaps TRBD1 (5 bases). Between the trimmed V and J ends, which lost 6 bases and 0 bases, there was a span of 19 bases. There are 17 residues in the CDR3. Germline CDR1 is SGDLS and CDR2 is YYNGEE. The DNA of the CDR3 is TGTGCCAGCACCAAGAATATCCGGCAGGGCTCTGGAAACACCATATATTTT. This encodes CASTKNIRQGSGNTIYF.

This rearrangement joins TRBV13 to TRBJ2-2; D not certain. Germline V gene sequence: CDR1 PRHDT, CDR2 FYEKMQ (reference sequence). Trimming removed 4 bases at V and 1 base at J, with 7 bases between. The length of the CDR3 is 14 residues. Written as DNA, the CDR3 is TGTGCCAGCAGCTCACGGCAGAACACCGGGGAGCTGTTTTTT. It codes for CASSSRQNTGELFF.

The table lists this clone with a count of one. Other nucleotide sequences from this sample produce the same CDR3. The J gene is TRBJ2-1, the V gene TRBV29-1; 13 bases fit TRBD2. The length of the CDR3 is 16 residues. V trimming: 4 bases; J trimming: 2 bases; junction bases outside the gene matches: 5. In germline, CDR1 is SQVTM, CDR2 ANQGSEA. CDR3 region: CSVVGLAGITYNEQFF. The CDR3 DNA follows: TGCAGCGTTGTGGGACTAGCGGGGATCACCTACAATGAGCAGTTCTTC.

The rearrangement joins TRBV2 to TRBJ1-2, with 10 bases matching TRBD1. Losses at the gene ends were 5 bases for V and 8 bases for J; bases not matched to a gene: 11. CDR1 and CDR2 from the germline V gene are SNHLY and FYNNEI. The CDR3 covers 15 residues. The CDR3 region is CASSKDRGLRIGYTF. In DNA form, the CDR3 reads TGTGCCAGCAGTAAAGACAGGGGGCTTCGTATCGGCTACACCTTC.

The chain recombines TRBV5-4 with TRBJ2-7, with a weak D call TRBD1 (6 bases). This CDR3 is 15 amino acids long. CDR1 and CDR2 from the germline V gene are SGHNT and YYREEE (reference sequence). V was shortened by 0 bases and J by 2 bases, with 12 bases between the two germline ends. CDR3 residues: CASSLEPGDPYEQYF. CDR3 sequence (DNA): TGTGCCAGCAGCTTGGAGCCAGGGGATCCCTACGAGCAGTACTTC.

The chain carries TRBV7-9 and TRBJ1-4; D gene uncertain. Trimming stripped 1 base from V and 7 bases from J, with 7 bases between. Germline lookup yields CDR1 SEHNR and CDR2 FQNEAQ (reference sequence). The length of the CDR3 is 13 residues. The CDR3 DNA reads as TGTGCCAGCAGCTTAGTAGGTCCTGAAAAACTGTTTTTT. It is translated as CASSLVGPEKLFF. Together with reference TRBV7-9 and TRBJ1-4, the CDR3 gives the full variable domain: DTGVSQNPRHKITKRGQNVTFRCDPISEHNRLYWYRQTLGQGPEFLTYFQNEAQLEKSRLLSDRFSAERPKGSFSTLEIQRTEQGDSAMYLCASSLVGPEKLFFGSGTQLSVL.

The chain combines TRBV27 with TRBJ2-2, with D perhaps TRBD2 (6 bases). The CDR3 runs to 14 residues. Germline V gives CDR1 MNHEY, CDR2 SMNVEV (reference sequence). Trimming shortened V by 3 bases and J by 4 bases, and 9 bases separated the two germline ends. The CDR3 DNA reads as TGTGCCAGCAGTTTGGGGACTGGCACCGGGGAGCTGTTTTTT. This encodes CASSLGTGTGELFF.

CDR3 bases: TGTGCCAGCAGTCCTCACACTAGCGGGATTCTCGTTGAGCAGTTCTTC. Translation: CASSPHTSGILVEQFF. This sequence joins TRBV27 and TRBJ2-1; 10 bases line up with TRBD2. CDR1 is MNHEY and CDR2 is SMNVEV in the germline V gene (reference sequence). The CDR3 covers 16 residues. V shed 5 bases and J 9 bases; nucleotides not matched to a gene: 13.

The CDR3 DNA sequence: TGTGCCAGCAGGACTAGCGGAGTTTACGAGCAGTACTTC. It yields the protein CASRTSGVYEQYF. The V and J genes are TRBV6-5 and TRBJ2-7; 9 nucleotides align to TRBD2. Germline-derived CDR1 and CDR2 are MNHEY and SVGAGI. J was trimmed by 4 bases and V by 6 bases; bases with no gene match: 4. There are 13 residues in the CDR3.

The chain is built from TRBV7-2 and TRBJ2-5, with D perhaps TRBD1 (5 bases). Trimming left V 1 base short and J 1 base short, with 13 bases between. The CDR3 covers 16 residues. Germline V gene sequence: CDR1 SGHTA, CDR2 FQGNSA. In DNA, the CDR3 is TGTGCCAGCAGCTTAGTTGGTCAGGGCCTCCAAGAGACCCAGTACTTC. Translating gives CASSLVGQGLQETQYF.

Remarks on this clone: Other DNA sequences in this sample translate to the same CDR3. This sequence joins TRBV19 and TRBJ2-1; 11 bases line up with TRBD2. The CDR3 extends over 15 amino acids. V shed 3 bases, J shed 6 bases, and the junction held 4 bases outside the gene matches. Germline CDR1 reads LNHDA; CDR2 reads SQIVND (reference sequence). The CDR3 nucleotides read TGTGCCAGTAGTATCGGTAGCGGGAGGGCCAATGAGCAGTTCTTC. Translating gives CASSIGSGRANEQFF. The full variable domain, rest sourced from reference TRBV19 and TRBJ2-1, is DGGITQSPKYLFRKEGQNVTLSCEQNLNHDAMYWYRQDPGQGLRLIYYSQIVNDFQKGDIAEGYSVSREKKESFPLTVTSAQKNPTAFYLCASSIGSGRANEQFFGPGTRLTVL.

The chain is built from TRBV7-8 and TRBJ2-3; 11 nucleotides match TRBD2. Germline CDR1 is SGHVS and CDR2 is FQNEAQ. The V gene end was trimmed by 6 bases and the J gene end by 5 bases; junction bases not matched to a gene: 7. This CDR3 is built from 15 residues. Here the CDR3 DNA reads TGTGCCAGCAGTGAGGGACTAGCGGAACGAGATACGCAGTATTTT. Protein product: CASSEGLAERDTQYF. The full variable domain, completed using reference TRBV7-8 and TRBJ2-3, is GAGVSQSPRYKVAKRGQDVALRCDPISGHVSLFWYQQALGQGPEFLTYFQNEAQLDKSGLPSDRFFAERPEGSVSTLKIQRTQQEDSAVYLCASSEGLAERDTQYFGPGTRLTVL.

This chain connects TRBV30 to TRBJ2-7; D is tentatively TRBD1 or TRBD2 (5 bases each). Germline V gene lookup returns CDR1 GTSNPN and CDR2 SVGIG (reference sequence). The CDR3 runs to 13 residues. Trimming removed 7 bases from V and 4 bases from J, with 17 bases in between. CDR3 protein: CASLSGALYEQYF. The CDR3 coding sequence is TGTGCCTCCCTTTCCGGGGCACTGTACGAGCAGTACTTC.

The chain combines TRBV13 with TRBJ2-2; 11 nucleotides align to TRBD1. The CDR3 consists of 17 residues. V was pared by 5 bases and J by 6 bases, with 11 bases of the junction left unmatched. CDR1 and CDR2 from the germline V gene are PRHDT and FYEKMQ (reference sequence). CDR3 in amino acids: CASSTRTGGAIAGELFF. The CDR3 bases are TGTGCCAGCAGCACGCGGACAGGGGGCGCGATCGCCGGGGAGCTGTTTTTT.

The table lists this clone with a count of one. The chain uses TRBV27 and TRBJ1-1, with D possibly matching TRBD1 (6 bases). Germline loops: CDR1 MNHEY, CDR2 SMNVEV (reference sequence). The CDR3 has 14 amino acids. Trimming stripped 8 bases from V and 2 bases from J, with 15 bases between. The CDR3 loop is CASAWGPPNTEAFF. The CDR3 DNA is TGTGCCAGCGCTTGGGGGCCACCAAACACTGAAGCTTTCTTT.

This clone was detected only once. The chain has TRBV5-8 and TRBJ2-5; no definite D call. In germline, CDR1 is SGHTS, CDR2 YDEGEE. This CDR3 has 14 residues. V was shortened by 2 bases and J by 5 bases, with 13 bases between the two germline ends. For the CDR3, the DNA is TGTGCCAGCAGCTTTGTTCCACGGACGGAGACCCAGTACTTC. Residues: CASSFVPRTETQYF.

V and J are TRBV7-6 and TRBJ1-1, with a weak D call TRBD1 (6 bases). Germline V CDR1 and CDR2: SGHVS, FNYEAQ. The CDR3 has 21 residues. V was shortened by 6 bases and J by 4 bases, with 36 bases between the two germline ends. CDR3 coding DNA: TGTGCCAGCAGGCTAACAGCCGGGACACAAACGCCCCAAAGATCGAGCACTGAAGCTTTCTTT. Protein: CASRLTAGTQTPQRSSTEAFF.

This rearrangement joins TRBV29-1 to TRBJ2-1; D perhaps matches TRBD2 (6 bases). V was shortened by 7 bases and J by 8 bases, with 21 bases between the two germline ends. Looked up from germline, CDR1 is SQVTM and CDR2 is ANQGSEA. This CDR3 is built from 14 residues. In DNA, the CDR3 is TGCAGCGCCCTCCGGGACTTCAGAATCTATGAGCAGTTCTTC. This gives the protein CSALRDFRIYEQFF.

The genes are TRBV7-9 and TRBJ2-7; D gene unclear. CDR1 is SEHNR and CDR2 is FQNEAQ in the germline V gene (reference sequence). CDR3 length: 14 amino acids. Trimming took 2 bases from V and 1 from J, leaving 9 bases between them. CDR3 sequence: CASSLITVSYEQYF. Written as DNA, the CDR3 is TGTGCCAGCAGCTTAATTACAGTTTCCTACGAGCAGTACTTC.